This TCR beta chain was sequenced during a study of blood T cell repertoires in COVID-19. This clone was recorded only once. The data were produced by immunoSEQ multiplex PCR, yet TCRdb's version contains in-frame clones alone and is incomplete. Among about 270,000 clones listed, roughly 89% were seen once. Study members were between about 18 and 90 years old and lived in about two dozen US regions. Two negative PCRs, clearance, or symptom resolution were required of recovered Cohort 3 donors. Germline CDR1 reads SEHNR; CDR2 reads FQNEAQ (reference sequence). The CDR3 extends over 15 amino acids. Losses at the gene ends were 4 bases for V and 4 bases for J; bases not matched to a gene: 4.

The V gene is TRBV7-9, the J gene TRBJ2-7, with 13 positions matching TRBD2. Material for sequencing was PBMCs or T cells enriched from blood (not recorded which). This sequence originates from a woman aged 55-69 years who had recovered from COVID-19. The CDR3 loop reads CASSSGLAGVYEQYF. The CDR3 DNA follows: TGTGCCAGCAGCTCAGGACTAGCGGGAGTTTACGAGCAGTACTTC.